This TCR beta chain was observed in a study of cytotoxic CD8 clonotypes in ibrutinib-treated CLL. The overall study: Productive templates per sample averaged roughly 250,000; productive rearrangements, 75,000 to 100,000. Whole-study findings and limits: T-cell clonality at baseline went above that of age-matched healthy donors and rose and fell with circulating CD8+ T-cell counts. Lymph node repertoires were not studied, and sampling times were unmatched.

Comments on this clone: Its antigen remains unknown.

This CDR3 is 15 amino acids long. Germline V CDR1 and CDR2: SGHTA, FQGNSA. V dropped 1 base and J dropped 0 bases, with 8 bases sitting between them. TCRdb's table, derived via immunoSEQ multiplex PCR, lists solely in-frame clones and lacks some. The repertoire consists of roughly 300,000 clones, with approximately 76% occurring once and the leading ten covering about 6%. This material consisted of PBMCs, taken at disease progression, from a patient treated with ibrutinib. The receptor comes from a human donor with chronic lymphocytic leukemia. The chain couples TRBV7-2 to TRBJ2-3, with D perhaps matching TRBD2 (5 bases). The CDR3 sequence: CASSLVARSTDTQYF. As DNA, the CDR3 is TGTGCCAGCAGCTTAGTAGCGCGTAGCACAGATACGCAGTATTTT. Combining the CDR3 with reference TRBV7-2 and TRBJ2-3 gives the whole variable domain GAGVSQSPSNKVTEKGKDVELRCDPISGHTALYWYRQSLGQGLEFLIYFQGNSAPDKSGLPSDRFSAERTGGSVSTLTIQRTQQEDSAVYLCASSLVARSTDTQYFGPGTRLTVL.